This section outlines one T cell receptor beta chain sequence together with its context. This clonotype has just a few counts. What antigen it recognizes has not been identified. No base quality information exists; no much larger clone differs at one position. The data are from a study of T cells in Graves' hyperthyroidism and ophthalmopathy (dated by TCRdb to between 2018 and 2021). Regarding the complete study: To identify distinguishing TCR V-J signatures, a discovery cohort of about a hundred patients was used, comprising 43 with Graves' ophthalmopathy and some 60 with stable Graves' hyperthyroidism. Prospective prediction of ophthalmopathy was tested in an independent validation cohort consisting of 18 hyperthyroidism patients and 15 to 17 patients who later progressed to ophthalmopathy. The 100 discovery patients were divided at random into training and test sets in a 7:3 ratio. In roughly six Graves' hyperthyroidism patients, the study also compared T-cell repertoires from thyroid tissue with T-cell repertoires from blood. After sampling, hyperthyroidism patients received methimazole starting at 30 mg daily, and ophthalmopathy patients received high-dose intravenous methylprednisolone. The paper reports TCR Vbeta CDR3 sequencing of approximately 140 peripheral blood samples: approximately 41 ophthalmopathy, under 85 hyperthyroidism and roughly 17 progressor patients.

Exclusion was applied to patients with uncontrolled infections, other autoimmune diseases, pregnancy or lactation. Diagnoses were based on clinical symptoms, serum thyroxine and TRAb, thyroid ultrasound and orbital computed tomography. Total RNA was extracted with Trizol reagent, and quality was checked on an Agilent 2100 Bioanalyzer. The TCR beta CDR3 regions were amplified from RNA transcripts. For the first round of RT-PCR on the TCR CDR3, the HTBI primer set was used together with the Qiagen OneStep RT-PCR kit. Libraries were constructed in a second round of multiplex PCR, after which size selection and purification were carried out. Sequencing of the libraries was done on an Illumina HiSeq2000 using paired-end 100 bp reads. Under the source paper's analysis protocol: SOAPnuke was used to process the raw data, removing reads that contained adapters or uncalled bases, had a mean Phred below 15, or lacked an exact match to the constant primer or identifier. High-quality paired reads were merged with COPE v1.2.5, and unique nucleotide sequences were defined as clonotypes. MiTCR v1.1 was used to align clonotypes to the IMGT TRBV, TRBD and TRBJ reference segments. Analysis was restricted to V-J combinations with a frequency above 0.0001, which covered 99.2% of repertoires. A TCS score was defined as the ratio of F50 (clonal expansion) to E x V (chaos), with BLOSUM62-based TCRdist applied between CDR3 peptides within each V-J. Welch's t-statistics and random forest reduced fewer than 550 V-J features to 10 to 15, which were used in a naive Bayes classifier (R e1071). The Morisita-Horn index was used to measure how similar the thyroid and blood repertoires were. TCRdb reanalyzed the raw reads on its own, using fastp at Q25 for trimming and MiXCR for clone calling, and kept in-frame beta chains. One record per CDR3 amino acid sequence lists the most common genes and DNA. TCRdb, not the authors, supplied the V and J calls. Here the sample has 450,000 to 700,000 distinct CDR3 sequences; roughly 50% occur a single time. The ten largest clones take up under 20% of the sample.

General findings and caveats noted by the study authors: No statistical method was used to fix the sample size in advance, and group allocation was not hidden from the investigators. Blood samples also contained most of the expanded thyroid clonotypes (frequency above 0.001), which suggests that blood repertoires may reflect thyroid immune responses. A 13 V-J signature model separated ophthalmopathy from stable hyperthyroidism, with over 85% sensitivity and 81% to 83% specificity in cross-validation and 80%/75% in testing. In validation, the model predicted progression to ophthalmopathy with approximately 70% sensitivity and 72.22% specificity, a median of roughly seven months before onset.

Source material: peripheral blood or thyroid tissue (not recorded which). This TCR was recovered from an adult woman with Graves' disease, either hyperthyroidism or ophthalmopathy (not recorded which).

The nucleotide sequence reads TGTGCCATCCGTACTAGCGGTATACACAATGAGCAGTTCTTC. This codes for CAIRTSGIHNEQFF. This chain joins TRBV10-3 to TRBJ2-1, and 8 bases in between align with TRBD2. The V end gives up 8 bases and the J end 5 bases, leaving 8 bases in the junction not matched to a gene. From a lookup of the germline V gene, CDR1 and CDR2 are ENHRY and SYGVKD. The CDR3 goes from the cysteine to the phenylalanine over 14 residues. Solely the CDR3 DNA is kept, with 42 bases framed from the first base.